This entry describes one T cell receptor beta chain. The data were obtained in a study of blood T cell repertoires in COVID-19. Study details: Acute-phase and convalescent COVID-19 samples originated in the United States, Italy and Spain. T cells, B-cell-depleted T cells, or PBMCs supplied cDNA or gDNA.

This CDR3 comprises 12 residues. Germline CDR1 and CDR2: SGHTA and FQGNSA. Trimming stripped 5 bases from V and 8 bases from J, with 13 bases between. In the original workflow: Nucleated cell number was recorded as an estimate derived from reference gene primer amplification. The assay was immunoSEQ multiplex PCR, and TCRdb's table has in-frame clones only and misses some. The V and J calls and clone size are taken from that table; D and trimming were inferred from the DNA. In the table there are fewer than 150,000 clones, approximately 85% of which are singletons. The sample consisted of peripheral blood. The gene calls are TRBV7-2 and TRBJ2-7; TRBD1 might be the D (6 bases). This sequence was found in a man over 45 with acute or convalescent COVID-19. CDR3 region: CASSPDRFKQYF. CDR3 DNA: TGTGCCAGCAGCCCCGACAGGTTCAAGCAGTACTTC.